These 17 T cell receptor beta chains came from one sample sequenced in a study of OX40 agonist ivuxolimab in advanced cancers. Clones were sequenced by immunoSEQ multiplex PCR, and TCRdb holds only the in-frame ones, with some missing. Altogether 95,000 to 100,000 clones are present, roughly four fifths being singletons, with the ten largest covering more than 1.1%. The sample in question was CD4+ or CD8+ T cells sorted from blood, obtained in a trial of the OX40 agonist ivuxolimab. The origin of the receptors is an adult with an advanced solid tumor such as melanoma, head and neck, liver or kidney cancer.

This clone has just a few counts. The chain carries TRBV7-2 and TRBJ1-5; D not resolved. Trimming left V 4 bases short and J 1 base short, with 5 bases between. Per the germline V gene, CDR1 is SGHTA and CDR2 is FQGNSA. This CDR3 region has 13 residues. CDR3 loop: CASSYYSNQPQHF. The CDR3 region has the DNA TGTGCCAGCAGCTATTACAGCAATCAGCCCCAGCATTTT.

J is TRBJ2-1 and V is TRBV18; 8 positions match TRBD2. This CDR3 comprises 14 residues. Germline assignment: CDR1 KGHSH and CDR2 LQKENI. The V gene end was trimmed by 2 bases and the J gene end by 5 bases; junction bases not matched to a gene: 2. The CDR3 region has the DNA TGTGCCAGCTCACCAACTAGCGGACACAATGAGCAGTTCTTC. It is translated as CASSPTSGHNEQFF.

DNA of the CDR3: TGCAGTGCTTTCAAAGAGACCCAGTACTTC. This gives the protein CSAFKETQYF. J is TRBJ2-5 and V is TRBV20-1; D is unclear. Trimming cost V 5 bases and J 3 bases, with 4 bases left between them. The CDR3 sequence is 10 residues long. Germline CDR1 is DFQATT and CDR2 is SNEGSKA (reference sequence).

The chain has TRBV5-8 and TRBJ2-7, with 10 nucleotides matching TRBD1. This CDR3 has 16 residues. The germline V gene encodes CDR1 SGHTS and CDR2 YDEGEE. Trimming at V came to 4 bases and at J to 2 bases, leaving 9 bases not matched to a gene. The CDR3: CASSQEGQGVTYEQYF. The CDR3 DNA sequence: TGTGCCAGCAGCCAAGAAGGACAGGGGGTTACCTACGAGCAGTACTTC. Drawing the rest from reference TRBV5-8 and TRBJ2-7, the complete variable domain is EAGVTQSPTHLIKTRGQQATLRCSPISGHTSVYWYQQALGLGLQFLLWYDEGEERNRGNFPPRFSGRQFPNYSSELNVNALELEDSALYLCASSQEGQGVTYEQYFGPGTRLTVT.

This sequence joins TRBV14 and TRBJ2-1; D remains unclear. The CDR3 extends over 13 amino acids. The V end lost 3 bases, the J end lost 4 bases, and 7 bases lay between the germline ends. Per germline, CDR1 SGHDN and CDR2 FVKESK. Written as DNA, the CDR3 is TGTGCCAGCAGCCACCAGCTATACAATGAGCAGTTCTTC. Translation gives CASSHQLYNEQFF.

V gene TRBV28 combines with J gene TRBJ2-1, with TRBD2 matching 8 bases. Trimming cost V 4 bases and J 6 bases; bases outside gene matches: 11. Germline assignment: CDR1 MDHEN and CDR2 SYDVKM. The CDR3 is 16 amino acids. Here the CDR3 reads CASSSPSGLARNEQFF. CDR3 DNA sequence: TGTGCCAGCAGTTCCCCCTCAGGACTAGCACGCAATGAGCAGTTCTTC.

This chain uses TRBV7-8 with TRBJ1-5; D is possibly TRBD1 (6 bases). V was clipped by 4 bases and J by 11 bases, with 15 bases between them. The germline V gene encodes CDR1 SGHVS and CDR2 FQNEAQ. CDR3 size: 13 residues. The CDR3 region has the DNA TGTGCCAGCAGCTACGGGGGCACGCAGTCCCAGCATTTT. It encodes CASSYGGTQSQHF.

The chain combines TRBV25-1 with TRBJ2-3; D is uncertain. Trimming cost V 5 bases and J 6 bases, with 12 bases left between them. The CDR3 is 13 residues long. Germline CDR1 is MGHDK and CDR2 is SYGVNS. The CDR3: CASSQAFLDTQYF. The CDR3 nucleotides read TGTGCCAGCAGTCAGGCCTTCTTGGATACGCAGTATTTT.

This chain links TRBV5-4 with TRBJ2-7; D ambiguous. Germline CDR1 SGHNT, CDR2 YYREEE (reference sequence). The V end was cut by 4 bases, the J end by 3 bases, with 8 bases between. The CDR3 extends over 12 amino acids. The CDR3 DNA reads TGTGCCAGCAGCCTGGACGGCTACGAGCAGTACTTC. Amino acids: CASSLDGYEQYF.

The V gene is TRBV5-6, the J gene TRBJ2-5; 7 positions agree with TRBD2. CDR1 is SGHDT, CDR2 YYEEEE, per germline. The trim removed 4 bases at V and 2 bases at J, leaving 5 bases unmatched. The CDR3 sequence is 14 residues long. The DNA for the CDR3 is TGTGCCAGCAGCAGTTTAGCGGGTCAAGAGACCCAGTACTTC. This translates into CASSSLAGQETQYF.

V is TRBV28 and J is TRBJ2-7; 8 bases fit TRBD2. There are 14 residues in the CDR3. CDR1 MDHEN and CDR2 SYDVKM come from the germline V gene. The V segment lost 1 base and the J segment 3 bases; nucleotides outside the gene matches: 2. CDR3 DNA sequence: TGTGCCAGCAGTTTATTAGCGGGGAACTACGAGCAGTACTTC. Translation: CASSLLAGNYEQYF.

The CDR3 DNA reads as TGTGCCAGCAGCTGGGAAAGGGGGACTAGCGGGAGTGCCATTCAGTACTTC. As protein: CASSWERGTSGSAIQYF. The rearrangement joins TRBV5-4 to TRBJ2-4; 14 bases fit TRBD2. This CDR3 has 17 residues. J was trimmed by 9 bases and V by 3 bases; bases with no gene match: 11. CDR1 and CDR2 from the germline V gene are SGHNT and YYREEE (reference sequence). Complete variable domain (other parts from reference TRBV5-4 and TRBJ2-4): ETGVTQSPTHLIKTRGQQVTLRCSSQSGHNTVSWYQQALGQGPQFIFQYYREEENGRGNFPPRFSGLQFPNYSSELNVNALELDDSALYLCASSWERGTSGSAIQYFGAGTRLSVL.

This chain joins TRBV7-2 and TRBJ1-5; tentative D call: TRBD1 (5 bases). The CDR3 totals 15 residues. Germline V gives CDR1 SGHTA, CDR2 FQGNSA. The V end lost 2 bases, the J end lost 0 bases, and 8 bases lay between the germline ends. The CDR3 DNA reads TGTGCCAGCAGCTTAACAGGACTTAGCAATCAGCCCCAGCATTTT. It codes for CASSLTGLSNQPQHF.

This chain joins TRBV28 and TRBJ2-1, with 9 bases lining up with TRBD1. Germline V lookup: CDR1 MDHEN, CDR2 SYDVKM. The ends lost 4 bases at V and 8 bases at J; junction bases unmatched: 12. This CDR3 comprises 16 residues. This chain's CDR3 is CASSWAGTGFSDEQFF. Here the CDR3 DNA reads TGTGCCAGCAGTTGGGCCGGGACAGGGTTCAGCGATGAGCAGTTCTTC.

This clone turned up a few times. The V gene is TRBV2, the J gene TRBJ1-5; the D is unclear. The CDR3 spans 14 residues. Looked up from germline, CDR1 is SNHLY and CDR2 is FYNNEI. The germline V and J ends were trimmed by 1 base and 4 bases, with 8 bases remaining between them. The CDR3: CASSEGVRNQPQHF. The CDR3 DNA reads TGTGCCAGCAGTGAAGGTGTGCGGAATCAGCCCCAGCATTTT.

The CDR3 loop reads CASSLVARNQETQYF. CDR3 nucleotide sequence: TGTGCCAGCAGCTTAGTAGCGAGAAACCAAGAGACCCAGTACTTC. The chain joins TRBV11-2 to TRBJ2-5, with D tentatively TRBD2 (5 bases). The V end was cut by 1 base, the J end by 0 bases, with 9 bases between. CDR3 size: 15 residues. Germline values: CDR1 SGHAT, CDR2 FQNNGV.

The V gene is TRBV5-1, the J gene TRBJ2-2; D is ambiguous. The V and J ends lost 2 bases and 5 bases respectively, with 7 bases between them. CDR3 length: 13 amino acids. Germline CDR1 and CDR2: SGHRS and YFSETQ. The CDR3 loop reads CASSLRETGELFF. CDR3 coding DNA: TGCGCCAGCAGCTTAAGGGAAACCGGGGAGCTGTTTTTT.